The 14 T cell receptor beta chains given below trace back to one sample, sequenced in a study of blood T cell repertoires in COVID-19. Libraries were prepared by immunoSEQ multiplex PCR; TCRdb keeps only in-frame clonotypes and omits some of them. In the table there are 250,000 to 350,000 clones, about four fifths of which are singletons. The sample consisted of peripheral blood. The receptors originated from a human donor with COVID-19, enrolled during active disease. The donor label of this sample is uncertain.

The gene calls are TRBV5-4 and TRBJ2-1; possible D gene TRBD2, 6 bases. This CDR3 is built from 16 residues. Trimming pared 0 bases from V and 4 bases from J, leaving 14 bases between. Germline V gene lookup returns CDR1 SGHNT and CDR2 YYREEE (reference sequence). This CDR3 is CASSLDSRGQYNEQFF. DNA for the CDR3: TGTGCCAGCAGCTTGGACTCGCGGGGCCAATACAATGAGCAGTTCTTC.

The chain joins TRBV5-1 to TRBJ2-7; 8 bases match TRBD1. This CDR3 is 14 amino acids long. J was trimmed by 5 bases and V by 2 bases; bases with no gene match: 6. Germline CDR1 reads SGHRS; CDR2 reads YFSETQ. CDR3 in DNA: TGCGCCAGCAGCTTACCGACAGGGGTCCACGAGCAGTACTTC. Its translation: CASSLPTGVHEQYF.

This clone was seen only once. This rearrangement joins TRBV10-3 to TRBJ2-3; possible D gene TRBD1, 6 bases. The V gene's germline CDR1 is ENHRY and CDR2 SYGVKD. V lost 8 bases to trimming and J lost 6 bases, with 21 bases between them. The CDR3 covers 15 residues. The CDR3 DNA sequence: TGTGCCATCGGGACCGGGACAAACCTTGGGGATACGCAGTATTTT. Amino acids: CAIGTGTNLGDTQYF.

The rearrangement joins TRBV18 to TRBJ2-5, with a possible D match to TRBD1 (5 bases). Germline V gives CDR1 KGHSH, CDR2 LQKENI. Trimming pared 6 bases from V and 3 bases from J, leaving 11 bases between. The length of the CDR3 is 13 residues. CDR3 loop: CASSLSREETQYF. The CDR3 DNA is TGTGCCAGCTCCCTATCCAGGGAAGAGACCCAGTACTTC.

This clone appeared once. This sequence joins TRBV4-3 and TRBJ2-1; 7 bases fit TRBD2. V gave up 0 bases and J gave up 4 bases; unmatched junction bases: 3. Looked up from germline, CDR1 is LGHNA and CDR2 is YSLEER. This CDR3 is 15 amino acids long. CDR3 protein: CASSQDSSGYNEQFF. The CDR3 coding sequence is TGCGCCAGCAGCCAAGATTCTAGCGGTTACAATGAGCAGTTCTTC.

This sequence joins TRBV1 and TRBJ1-4. TRBV1 is annotated as a pseudogene. This CDR3 is 16 amino acids long. In DNA form, the CDR3 reads TGCACCAGCAGCCGAGGGCACGAGAAATCTAATGAAAAACTGTTTTTT. This translates into CTSSRGHEKSNEKLFF.

There are many counts of this clone. Other DNA sequences in the sample encode the same CDR3. V and J are TRBV15 and TRBJ2-7; D is perhaps TRBD2 (5 bases). Per germline, CDR1 LNHNV and CDR2 YYDKDF (reference sequence). The V end was cut by 0 bases, the J end by 3 bases, with 6 bases between. This CDR3 comprises 13 residues. CDR3 coding DNA: TGTGCCACCAGCAGAGATCGGGGCTACGAGCAGTACTTC. Residues: CATSRDRGYEQYF.

The chain combines TRBV7-3 with TRBJ2-1; 7 nucleotides align to TRBD2. The germline gives CDR1 SGHTA, CDR2 FQGTGA. The CDR3 covers 14 residues. Trimming removed 8 bases from V and 1 base from J; junction bases left unmatched: 5. The CDR3: CASRPAGSYNEQFF. The DNA for the CDR3 is TGTGCCAGCCGGCCAGCGGGGTCCTACAATGAGCAGTTCTTC.

The V and J genes are TRBV6-1 and TRBJ2-7, with 8 bases matching TRBD1. This CDR3 region has 16 residues. The germline V gene has CDR1 MNHNS and CDR2 SASEGT. Trimming at V came to 4 bases and at J to 6 bases, leaving 14 bases not matched to a gene. The CDR3 DNA sequence: TGTGCCAGCAGTGCCGGGACAGGCAGGTCCCTCTCCGAGCAGTACTTC. Protein: CASSAGTGRSLSEQYF.

V and J are TRBV5-6 and TRBJ2-1; 9 bases match TRBD2. Germline V gene data show CDR1 as SGHDT and CDR2 as YYEEEE. The CDR3 loop spans 16 amino acids. The ends lost 4 bases at V and 0 bases at J; junction bases unmatched: 5. This chain's CDR3 is CASSDTLAGSYNEQFF. The CDR3 region has the DNA TGTGCCAGCAGCGATACACTAGCGGGCTCCTACAATGAGCAGTTCTTC.

The sample holds one count of this clone. This chain connects TRBV4-3 to TRBJ2-7, with D perhaps TRBD1 (6 bases). Trimming shortened V by 0 bases and J by 1 base, and 16 bases separated the two germline ends. The CDR3 is 17 residues long. The germline CDR1 and CDR2 sequences are LGHNA and YSLEER. As DNA, the CDR3 is TGCGCCAGCAGCCAAGAGAGTTCGGGACACATGTCCTACGAGCAGTACTTC. Residues: CASSQESSGHMSYEQYF.

The rearrangement uses TRBV7-2 and TRBJ2-1; TRBD1 matches 10 bases. V was pared by 0 bases and J by 7 bases, with 9 bases of the junction left unmatched. This CDR3 spans 17 amino acids. CDR1 and CDR2 from the germline V gene are SGHTA and FQGNSA. The CDR3 region is CASSLATGTGAGNEQFF. The DNA of the CDR3 is TGTGCCAGCAGCTTAGCGACTGGGACAGGGGCAGGTAATGAGCAGTTCTTC.

The chain has TRBV27 and TRBJ1-1; TRBD1 agrees at 7 bases. CDR1 and CDR2 from the germline V gene are MNHEY and SMNVEV (reference sequence). CDR3 length equals 16 residues. Unmatched junction bases numbered 16, after V lost 6 bases and J lost 6 bases. In DNA, the CDR3 is TGTGCCAGCAGGTCTCCAGTGGGCAGGGGGTCCTCTGAAGCTTTCTTT. Amino acids: CASRSPVGRGSSEAFF.

The V and J genes are TRBV7-9 and TRBJ1-3, with 12 bases identical to TRBD1. Germline trimming cut 7 bases from V and 2 bases from J; bases unmatched to any gene: 15. This CDR3 is built from 19 residues. Germline V lookup: CDR1 SEHNR, CDR2 FQNEAQ (reference sequence). DNA of the CDR3: TGTGCCAGCACCCATTTCCGGGACAGGGGGCACTACCCTGGAAACACCATATATTTT. Amino acid sequence: CASTHFRDRGHYPGNTIYF.